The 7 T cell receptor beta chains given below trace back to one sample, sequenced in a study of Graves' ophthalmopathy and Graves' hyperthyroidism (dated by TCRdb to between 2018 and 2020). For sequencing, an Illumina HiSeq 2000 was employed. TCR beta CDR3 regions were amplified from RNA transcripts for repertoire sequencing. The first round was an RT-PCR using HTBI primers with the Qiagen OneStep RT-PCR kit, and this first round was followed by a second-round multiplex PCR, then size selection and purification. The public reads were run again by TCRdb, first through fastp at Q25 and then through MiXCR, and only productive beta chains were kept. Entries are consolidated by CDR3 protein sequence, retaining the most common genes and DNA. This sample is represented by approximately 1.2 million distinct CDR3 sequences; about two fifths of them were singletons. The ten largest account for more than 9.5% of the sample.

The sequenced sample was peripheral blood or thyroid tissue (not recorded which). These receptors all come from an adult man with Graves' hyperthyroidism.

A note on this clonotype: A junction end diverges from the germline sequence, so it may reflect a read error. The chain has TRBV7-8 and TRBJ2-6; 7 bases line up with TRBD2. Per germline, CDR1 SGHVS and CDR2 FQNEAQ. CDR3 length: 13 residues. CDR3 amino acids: CASSLSGGNVLTF. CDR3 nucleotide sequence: TGTGCCAGCAGCCTATCGGGGGGCAACGTCCTGACTTTC.

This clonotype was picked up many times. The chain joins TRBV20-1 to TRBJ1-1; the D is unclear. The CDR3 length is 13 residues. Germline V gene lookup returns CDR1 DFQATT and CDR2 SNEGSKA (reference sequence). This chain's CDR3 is CSQKVEVSTEAFF. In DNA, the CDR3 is TGCAGCCAAAAAGTGGAGGTCTCCACTGAAGCTTTCTTT.

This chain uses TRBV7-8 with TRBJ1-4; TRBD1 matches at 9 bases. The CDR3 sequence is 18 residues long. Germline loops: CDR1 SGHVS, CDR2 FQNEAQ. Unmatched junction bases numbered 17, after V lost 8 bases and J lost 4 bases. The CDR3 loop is CASSPPMGQGTSNEKLFF. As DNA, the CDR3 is TGTGCCAGCTCACCACCTATGGGACAGGGAACAAGTAATGAAAAACTGTTTTTT.

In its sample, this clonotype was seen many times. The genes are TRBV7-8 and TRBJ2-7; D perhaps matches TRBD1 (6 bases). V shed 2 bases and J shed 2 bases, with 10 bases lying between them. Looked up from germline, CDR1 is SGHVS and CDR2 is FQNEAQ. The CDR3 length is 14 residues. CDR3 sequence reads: CASSLTTGTYEQYF. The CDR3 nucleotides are TGTGCCAGCAGCTTAACAACAGGGACCTACGAGCAGTACTTC.

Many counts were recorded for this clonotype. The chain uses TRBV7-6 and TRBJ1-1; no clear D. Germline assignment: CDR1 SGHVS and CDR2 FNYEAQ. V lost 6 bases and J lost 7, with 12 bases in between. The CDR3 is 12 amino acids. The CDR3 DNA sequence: TGTGCCAGCAGATTAAAGGCCTTTGAAGCTTTCTTT. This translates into CASRLKAFEAFF.

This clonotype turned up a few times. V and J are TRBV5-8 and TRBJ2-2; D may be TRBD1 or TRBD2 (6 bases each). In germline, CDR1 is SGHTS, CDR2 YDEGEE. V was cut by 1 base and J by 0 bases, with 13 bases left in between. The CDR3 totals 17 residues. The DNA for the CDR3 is TGTGCCAGCAGCTTGCCATCGGGGGCGTCGAACACCGGGGAGCTGTTTTTT. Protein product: CASSLPSGASNTGELFF.

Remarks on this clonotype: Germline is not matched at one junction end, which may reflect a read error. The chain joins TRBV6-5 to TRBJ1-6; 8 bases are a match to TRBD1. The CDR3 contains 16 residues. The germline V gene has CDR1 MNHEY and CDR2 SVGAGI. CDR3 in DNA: TGTGCCAGCAGAAGCCTCGGACAGGGCGTTAATTCATCCCTCCACTTT. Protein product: CASRSLGQGVNSSLHF.